This TCR beta chain came from a study of control samples from healthy donors and cancer patients. The length of the CDR3 is 18 residues. V dropped 0 bases and J dropped 1 base, with 16 bases sitting between them. The germline V gene has CDR1 MNHEY and CDR2 SMNVEV (reference sequence). Here immunoSEQ multiplex PCR was the method, and the copy in TCRdb shows in-frame clones only, minus some. In the table there are tens of thousands of clones, roughly 90% of which are singletons. The source of this sequence is a woman in her 70s in good health. Sequenced sample: blood. The chain links TRBV27 to TRBJ1-3; no clear D gene. In DNA, the CDR3 is TGTGCCAGCAGTTTATCACCCCTGGGCGCGCAGTCTGGAAACACCATATATTTT. Its protein product is CASSLSPLGAQSGNTIYF.